These T cell receptor beta chains were read from a single sample in a study of cytomegalovirus exposure and HLA in healthy donors. Assay used: immunoSEQ multiplex PCR; TCRdb lists only in-frame clones, some missing. The table has roughly 130,000 clones, 89% seen once. The specimen was PBMCs. The receptors derive from a woman aged 18-29 years in good health and CMV-seropositive. The CDR3 runs from the conserved cysteine through the conserved F or W. Each record gives: D gene, J gene, clone size, V gene, CDR3 protein, CDR3 DNA. D genes are given only for firm matches. Only some rows state a clone size, as once, few, many or a class for expanded clones.

>-|TRBJ2-7|-|TRBV27
CASSSQLVPGEQYF
TGTGCCAGCAGTTCACAACTAGTCCCCGGGGAGCAGTACTTC
>TRBD1|TRBJ2-7|-|TRBV10-1
CASSERGRGRDEQYF
TGCGCCAGCAGTGAGAGGGGCAGGGGGCGAGACGAGCAGTACTTC
>-|TRBJ1-1|-|TRBV7-9
CASSSLRLRGWSEAFF
TGTGCCAGCAGCTCCCTTAGGTTACGGGGGTGGTCTGAAGCTTTCTTT
>TRBD1|TRBJ1-5|few|TRBV2
CASRQGPSNQPQHF
TGTGCCAGCCGACAGGGGCCTAGCAATCAGCCCCAGCATTTT
>TRBD1|TRBJ2-7|once|TRBV28
CASSSPHRGPYEQYF
TGTGCCAGCAGTTCCCCACACAGGGGGCCCTACGAGCAGTACTTC
>-|TRBJ2-4|-|TRBV2
CASSSSGGWWNIQYF
TGTGCCAGCAGTAGCAGCGGCGGTTGGTGGAACATTCAGTACTTC
>TRBD1|TRBJ1-1|-|TRBV10-2
CASSVGQGNTEAFF
TGCGCCAGCAGTGTCGGACAGGGGAACACTGAAGCTTTCTTT
>-|TRBJ1-5|-|TRBV12-2
CASRLAHQEGAFQPQHF
TGTGCAAGTCGCTTAGCGCATCAGGAGGGGGCTTTCCAGCCCCAGCATTTT
>TRBD2|TRBJ2-1|-|TRBV5-1
CASSSVLAGGTYNEQFF
TGCGCCAGCAGCTCGGTACTAGCGGGGGGGACCTACAATGAGCAGTTCTTC
>TRBD2|TRBJ2-7|-|TRBV5-4
CASSSLADYEQYF
TGTGCCAGCAGCTCTCTAGCGGACTACGAGCAGTACTTC
>TRBD1|TRBJ1-2|-|TRBV10-1
CASSGGQVHDPDGYTF
TGCGCCAGCAGTGGGGGACAGGTTCACGACCCCGATGGCTACACCTTC
>TRBD1|TRBJ2-7|-|TRBV4-1
CASSLDRGSYEQYF
TGCGCCAGCAGCCTAGACAGGGGCTCCTACGAGCAGTACTTC
>-|TRBJ2-1|-|TRBV5-6
CASSLGSDFYNEQFF
TGTGCCAGCAGCTTGGGAAGTGACTTTTACAATGAGCAGTTCTTC
>-|TRBJ1-1|-|TRBV5-6
CASSYPSMFTEAFF
TGTGCCAGCAGCTACCCTAGTATGTTCACTGAAGCTTTCTTT
>-|TRBJ1-3|-|TRBV19
CASSGGLDTIYF
TGTGCCTCAAGCGGGGGGTTGGACACCATATATTTT
>TRBD1|TRBJ2-1|-|TRBV7-9
CASSLEVDRGKYNEQFF
TGTGCCAGCAGCTTAGAGGTCGACAGGGGGAAATACAATGAGCAGTTCTTC
>-|TRBJ1-4|-|TRBV14
CASSQLYGRGDEKLFF
TGTGCCAGCAGCCAACTTTACGGCAGGGGTGATGAAAAACTGTTTTTT
>-|TRBJ1-6|-|TRBV7-9
CASSRRGAMDSPLHF
TGTGCCAGCAGCCGGCGGGGGGCTATGGATTCACCCCTCCACTTT
>-|TRBJ1-6|few|TRBV5-1
CASSLVGRDNSPLHF
TGCGCCAGCAGCTTGGTAGGGAGAGATAATTCACCCCTCCACTTT
>-|TRBJ2-2|-|TRBV12-5
CASGLVGVAGELFF
TGTGCTAGTGGTTTGGTCGGGGTGGCCGGGGAGCTGTTTTTT
>-|TRBJ2-7|-|TRBV5-1
CASSWGRGTGVYEQYF
TGCGCCAGCAGCTGGGGGCGGGGGACAGGCGTGTACGAGCAGTACTTC
>-|TRBJ1-1|-|TRBV5-4
CASSLGQLSNTEAFF
TGTGCCAGCAGCTTGGGACAGCTTTCGAACACTGAAGCTTTCTTT
>-|TRBJ2-1|-|TRBV11-2
CASTPSRGSSYNEQFF
TGTGCCAGCACCCCGAGCCGTGGGAGCTCCTACAATGAGCAGTTCTTC
>TRBD1|TRBJ1-2|-|TRBV28
CASNSGGGGYTF
TGTGCCAGCAACTCAGGGGGCGGGGGCTACACCTTC
>-|TRBJ1-2|-|TRBV28
CASRTGSVYGYTF
TGTGCCAGCAGAACAGGTTCGGTCTATGGCTACACCTTC
>-|TRBJ1-2|-|TRBV30
CAWSPTTGGGRFFYTF
TGTGCCTGGAGTCCTACTACGGGGGGAGGAAGATTCTTCTACACCTTC
>TRBD1|TRBJ1-2|few|TRBV6-5
CASRRQGAENYGYTF
TGTGCCAGCAGACGACAGGGGGCAGAGAACTATGGCTACACCTTC
>-|TRBJ1-2|-|TRBV9
CASSKTFDRTYGYTF
TGTGCCAGCAGCAAAACCTTCGACAGGACCTATGGCTACACCTTC